The rows below give T cell receptor beta chains drawn from one sample of a study of PD-L1 blockade in urothelial cancer. Sequenced by immunoSEQ multiplex PCR; TCRdb stores in-frame clones only, minus some. Of some 84,000 clones in the sample, 82% are singletons; the top ten hold 9.5%. The sample in question was PBMCs, obtained around atezolizumab (anti-PD-L1) treatment. These receptors were taken from a man aged 65 to 85 with urothelial cancer. Both conserved end residues are part of each CDR3. A D gene is named only where the DNA matches it firmly. The size of a clone is reported for some rows only, either as once, few or many, or as a class for expanded clones.

d_gene,abundance,v_gene,j_gene,CDR3aa,CDR3nt
.,.,TRBV7-2,TRBJ2-1,CASSLGGPDNEQFF,TGTGCCAGCAGCTTGGGGGGACCTGACAATGAGCAGTTCTTC
.,.,TRBV4-3,TRBJ2-1,CASSQDSGVSEQFF,TGCGCCAGCAGCCAAGATTCGGGAGTAAGTGAGCAGTTCTTC
.,.,TRBV11-3,TRBJ2-5,CASSLVPGLSETQYF,TGTGCCAGCAGCTTAGTACCTGGACTCTCGGAGACCCAGTACTTC
.,.,TRBV27,TRBJ1-5,CASRPTGWDGNQPQHF,TGTGCCAGCAGACCCACAGGGTGGGATGGCAATCAGCCCCAGCATTTT
TRBD2,.,TRBV11-2,TRBJ2-5,CASSLEPSGGATQYF,TGTGCCAGCAGCTTAGAGCCTAGCGGGGGGGCCACCCAGTACTTC
.,.,TRBV2,TRBJ1-5,CASSPGTNSNQPQHF,TGTGCCAGCAGTCCCGGGACAAATAGCAATCAGCCCCAGCATTTT
TRBD1,.,TRBV7-2,TRBJ1-5,CASSFAGQINQPQHF,TGTGCCAGCAGCTTTGCGGGACAGATCAATCAGCCCCAGCATTTT
.,.,TRBV2,TRBJ2-1,CASSELRSRGEQFF,TGTGCCAGCAGTGAATTAAGGTCCCGCGGGGAGCAGTTCTTC
.,.,TRBV4-1,TRBJ2-3,CASSQDGARATDTQYF,TGCGCCAGCAGCCAAGATGGGGCTAGGGCCACAGATACGCAGTATTTT
.,.,TRBV11-1,TRBJ1-2,CASSPPGGAHYGYTF,TGTGCCAGCAGCCCCCCCGGGGGGGCCCACTATGGCTACACCTTC
TRBD1,.,TRBV29-1,TRBJ1-1,CSVSGGTGSTEAFF,TGCAGCGTTTCAGGGGGAACGGGAAGCACTGAAGCTTTCTTT
.,.,TRBV9,TRBJ2-3,CASSAFLATDTQYF,TGTGCCAGCAGCGCTTTCCTAGCGACAGATACGCAGTATTTT
TRBD1,.,TRBV7-9,TRBJ1-1,CASSRILGQGDTEAFF,TGTGCCAGCAGCCGAATCTTAGGACAGGGTGACACTGAAGCTTTCTTT
TRBD1,once,TRBV6-1,TRBJ1-2,CASRPPGQGNYGYTF,TGTGCCAGCAGACCTCCAGGACAGGGAAATTATGGCTACACCTTC
.,.,TRBV6-1,TRBJ2-7,CASSEVPGISYEQYF,TGTGCCAGCAGTGAAGTACCAGGAATCTCCTACGAGCAGTACTTC
TRBD1,.,TRBV6-1,TRBJ1-1,CASSPRRGQLIEAFF,TGTGCCAGCAGTCCCCGAAGGGGACAGCTGATTGAAGCTTTCTTT
.,.,TRBV21-1,TRBJ2-1,CASSKETYNEQFF,TGTGCCAGCAGCAAGGAGACCTACAATGAGCAGTTCTTC
TRBD1,.,TRBV6-6,TRBJ1-5,CASRSSRGRDQPQHF,TGTGCCAGCAGATCCTCCAGGGGGCGCGATCAGCCCCAGCATTTT
.,.,TRBV7-2,TRBJ2-1,CASSLSPGFHEQFF,TGTGCCAGCAGCCTCAGCCCGGGTTTTCATGAGCAGTTCTTC
.,.,TRBV4-1,TRBJ1-2,CASSQDTSTLDYGYTF,TGCGCCAGCAGCCAAGATACGTCCACTCTGGACTATGGCTACACCTTC
TRBD1,.,TRBV2,TRBJ2-7,CASRKTGVSYEQYF,TGTGCCAGCAGGAAGACAGGGGTCAGCTACGAGCAGTACTTC
TRBD2,.,TRBV11-2,TRBJ2-1,CASSRWEGRVNEQFF,TGTGCCAGCAGCCGATGGGAGGGGCGCGTCAATGAGCAGTTCTTC
TRBD1,.,TRBV2,TRBJ2-1,CASSVQGGYNEQFF,TGTGCCAGCAGTGTACAGGGGGGCTACAATGAGCAGTTCTTC
.,.,TRBV11-3,TRBJ2-1,CASSLPGAINYEQFF,TGTGCCAGCAGCTTACCCGGTGCGATTAACTATGAGCAGTTCTTC
TRBD1,.,TRBV18,TRBJ2-2,CASSSGQAGEGELFF,TGTGCCAGCTCATCGGGACAGGCCGGCGAAGGGGAGCTGTTTTTT
TRBD1,.,TRBV5-1,TRBJ2-7,CASSWDRSYEQYF,TGCGCCAGCAGCTGGGACAGGTCCTACGAGCAGTACTTC
TRBD2,.,TRBV7-3,TRBJ2-3,CASSLYGGRAADTQYF,TGTGCCAGCAGCCTCTATGGCGGGAGGGCCGCAGATACGCAGTATTTT
TRBD1,few,TRBV2,TRBJ1-6,CASSEGEGASDSPLHF,TGTGCCAGCAGTGAAGGTGAGGGGGCATCGGATTCACCCCTCCACTTT